Listed below are T cell receptor beta chains from one sample, sequenced in a study of T cell responses to AZD1222 COVID-19 vaccine. Some clones are missing from TCRdb's copy, which holds only in-frame ones; the method was immunoSEQ multiplex PCR. The data show about 140,000 clones, around 90% seen once. This material consisted of peripheral blood, taken on day 0 of AZD1222 vaccination. The receptors come from an adult in good health. Both conserved end residues are trimmed from each CDR3. Each record gives: J gene, V gene, CDR3 protein.

J: TRBJ2-7; V: TRBV20-1; CDR3: SAPGGYEQY
J: TRBJ1-1; V: TRBV4-2; CDR3: ASSQDWQTEAF
J: TRBJ1-2; V: TRBV6-4; CDR3: ASIYRSRRRANYGYT
J: TRBJ2-7; V: TRBV6-5; CDR3: ASSHGGGALYEQY
J: TRBJ2-5; V: TRBV9; CDR3: ASSVTGDGETQY
J: TRBJ1-2; V: TRBV7-8; CDR3: ASSLMGRDYGYT
J: TRBJ1-6; V: TRBV3-1/TRBV3-2; CDR3: ASSRRGLNSPLH
J: TRBJ1-2; V: TRBV7-8; CDR3: ASSRDRDWGYT
J: TRBJ2-1; V: TRBV5-1; CDR3: ASSSGSYNEQF
J: TRBJ2-1; V: TRBV11-2; CDR3: ASSLEQVYNEQF
J: TRBJ1-6; V: TRBV5-1; CDR3: ASSLDIYGSPLH
J: TRBJ1-2; V: TRBV14; CDR3: ASRQTGVNYGYT
J: TRBJ2-5; V: TRBV6-6; CDR3: ASSEAGVPQETQY
J: TRBJ2-7; V: TRBV7-9; CDR3: ASSLPNREQY
J: TRBJ2-7; V: TRBV6-2/TRBV6-3; CDR3: ASSSSGGGSYEQY
J: TRBJ2-1; V: TRBV7-9; CDR3: ASSLRLAGGERSYNEQF
J: TRBJ1-2; V: TRBV4-1; CDR3: ASSQEIGYYGYT